This TCR beta chain comes out of a study of blood T cell repertoires in COVID-19. Germline CDR1 is LNHDA and CDR2 is SQIVND (reference sequence). V lost 7 bases and J lost 4, with 19 bases in between. This CDR3 is 15 amino acids long. Produced via immunoSEQ multiplex PCR; TCRdb's table is partial and in-frame only. The data contain roughly 170,000 clones, roughly 90% of them singletons. Sequenced input: peripheral blood. The V gene is TRBV19, the J gene TRBJ1-2; D perhaps matches TRBD1 (5 bases). The origin of this receptor is a man between 65 and 85 years old with active or convalescent COVID-19. In DNA form, the CDR3 reads TGTGCCAGTACCAACAACAGGATTAACATCTATGGCTACACCTTC. Translating it yields CASTNNRINIYGYTF.